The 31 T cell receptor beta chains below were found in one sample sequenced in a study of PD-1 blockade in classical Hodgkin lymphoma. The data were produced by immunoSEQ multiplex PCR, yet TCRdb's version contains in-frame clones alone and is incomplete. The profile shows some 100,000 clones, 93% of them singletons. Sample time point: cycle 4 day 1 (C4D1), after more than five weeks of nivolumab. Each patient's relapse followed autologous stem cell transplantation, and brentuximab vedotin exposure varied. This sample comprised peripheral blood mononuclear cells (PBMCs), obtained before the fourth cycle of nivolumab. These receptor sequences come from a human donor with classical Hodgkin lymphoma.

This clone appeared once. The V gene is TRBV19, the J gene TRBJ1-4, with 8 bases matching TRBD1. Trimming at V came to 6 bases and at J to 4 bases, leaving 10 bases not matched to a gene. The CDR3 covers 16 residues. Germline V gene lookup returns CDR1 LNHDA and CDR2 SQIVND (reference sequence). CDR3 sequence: CASSPARTGGNEKLFF. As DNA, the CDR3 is TGTGCCAGTAGCCCCGCTAGAACAGGGGGTAATGAAAAACTGTTTTTT.

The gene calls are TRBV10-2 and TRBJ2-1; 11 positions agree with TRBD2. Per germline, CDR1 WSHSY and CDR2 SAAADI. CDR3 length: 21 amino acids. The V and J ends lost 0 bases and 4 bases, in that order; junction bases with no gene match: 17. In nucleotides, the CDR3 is TGCGCCAGCAGTGAGTCTATGGCTAGCGGGAGGAGGGGGCGGGGGTACAATGAGCAGTTCTTC. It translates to CASSESMASGRRGRGYNEQFF.

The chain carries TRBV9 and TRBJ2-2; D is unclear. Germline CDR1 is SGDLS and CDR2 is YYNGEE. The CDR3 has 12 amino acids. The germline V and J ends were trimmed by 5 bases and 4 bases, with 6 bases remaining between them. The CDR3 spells CASSKATGELFF. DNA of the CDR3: TGTGCCAGCAGTAAGGCCACCGGGGAGCTGTTTTTT.

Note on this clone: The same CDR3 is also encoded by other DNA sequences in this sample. The DNA of the CDR3 is TGCAGTGCTAGGGGGGGCTACGAGCAGTACTTC. Protein sequence: CSARGGYEQYF. The chain links TRBV20-1 to TRBJ2-7; possible D gene TRBD2, 6 bases. The CDR3 length is 11 residues. The germline CDR1 and CDR2 sequences are DFQATT and SNEGSKA (reference sequence). V lost 3 bases and J 3 bases, leaving 6 bases between the germline ends.

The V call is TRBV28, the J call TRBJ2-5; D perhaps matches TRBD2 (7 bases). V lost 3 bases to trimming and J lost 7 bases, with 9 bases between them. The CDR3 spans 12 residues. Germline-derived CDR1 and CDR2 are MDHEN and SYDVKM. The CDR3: CASSLRGGTQYF. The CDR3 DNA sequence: TGTGCCAGCAGTTTGAGGGGGGGGACCCAGTACTTC.

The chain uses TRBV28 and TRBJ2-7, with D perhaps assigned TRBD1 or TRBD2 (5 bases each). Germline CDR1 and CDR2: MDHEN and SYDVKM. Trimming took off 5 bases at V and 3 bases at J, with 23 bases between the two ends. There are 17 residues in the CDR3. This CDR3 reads CASSVLPGQQLFYEQYF. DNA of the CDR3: TGTGCCAGCAGTGTCCTCCCGGGGCAACAGCTATTCTACGAGCAGTACTTC. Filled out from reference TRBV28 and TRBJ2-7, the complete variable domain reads DVKVTQSSRYLVKRTGEKVFLECVQDMDHENMFWYRQDPGLGLRLIYFSYDVKMKEKGDIPEGYSVSREKKERFSLILESASTNQTSMYLCASSVLPGQQLFYEQYFGPGTRLTVT.

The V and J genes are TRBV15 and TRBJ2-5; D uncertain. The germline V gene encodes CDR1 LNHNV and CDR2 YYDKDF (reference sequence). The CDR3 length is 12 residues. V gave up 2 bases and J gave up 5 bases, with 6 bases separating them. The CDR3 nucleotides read TGTGCCACCAGCAGACAAGTCGAGACCCAGTACTTC. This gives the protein CATSRQVETQYF.

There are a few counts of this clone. CDR3 in amino acids: CASSLTGSYGYTF. CDR3 coding DNA: TGTGCCAGCAGTTTAACAGGGTCTTATGGCTACACCTTC. V gene TRBV28 combines with J gene TRBJ1-2, with a tentative D call TRBD1 (6 bases). Trimming cost V 2 bases and J 5 bases, with 9 bases left between them. The germline V gene has CDR1 MDHEN and CDR2 SYDVKM. CDR3 size: 13 residues.

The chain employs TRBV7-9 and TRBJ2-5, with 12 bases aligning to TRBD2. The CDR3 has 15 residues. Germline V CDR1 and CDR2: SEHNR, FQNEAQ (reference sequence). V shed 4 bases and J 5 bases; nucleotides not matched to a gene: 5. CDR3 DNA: TGTGCCAGCAGCTCCCGACTAGCGGGAGCGGAGACCCAGTACTTC. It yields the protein CASSSRLAGAETQYF.

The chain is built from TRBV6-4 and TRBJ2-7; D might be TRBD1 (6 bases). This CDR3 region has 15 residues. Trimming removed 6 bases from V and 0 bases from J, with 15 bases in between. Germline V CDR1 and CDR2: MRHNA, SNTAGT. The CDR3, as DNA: TGTGCCAGCAGCCGCCGGACAGACTACTCCTACGAGCAGTACTTC. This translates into CASSRRTDYSYEQYF.

CDR3 sequence (DNA): TGCGCCAGCAGCCGCGGGACTGGCTCCTACGAGCAGTACTTC. It translates to CASSRGTGSYEQYF. This chain joins TRBV4-1 and TRBJ2-7; D may be TRBD2 (6 bases). The germline V and J ends were trimmed by 4 bases and 0 bases, with 10 bases remaining between them. Germline V gene lookup returns CDR1 MGHRA and CDR2 YSYEKL. There are 14 residues in the CDR3.

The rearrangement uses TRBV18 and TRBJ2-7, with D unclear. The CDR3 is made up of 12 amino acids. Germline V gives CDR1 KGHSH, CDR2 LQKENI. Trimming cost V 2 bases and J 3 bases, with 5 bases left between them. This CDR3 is CASSPFGYEQYF. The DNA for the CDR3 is TGTGCCAGCTCACCATTTGGCTACGAGCAGTACTTC. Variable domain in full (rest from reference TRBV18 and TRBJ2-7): NAGVMQNPRHLVRRRGQEARLRCSPMKGHSHVYWYRQLPEEGLKFMVYLQKENIIDESGMPKERFSAEFPKEGPSILRIQQVVRGDSAAYFCASSPFGYEQYFGPGTRLTVT.

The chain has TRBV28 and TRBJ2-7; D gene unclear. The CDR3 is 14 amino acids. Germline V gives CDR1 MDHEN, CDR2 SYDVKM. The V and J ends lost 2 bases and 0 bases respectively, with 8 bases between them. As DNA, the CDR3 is TGTGCCAGCAGTTTAGTTCCCATCTCCTACGAGCAGTACTTC. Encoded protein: CASSLVPISYEQYF.

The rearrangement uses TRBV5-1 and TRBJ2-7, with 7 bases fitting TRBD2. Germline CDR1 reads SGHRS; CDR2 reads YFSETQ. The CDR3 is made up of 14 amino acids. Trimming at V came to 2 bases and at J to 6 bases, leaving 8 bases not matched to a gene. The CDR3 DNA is TGCGCCAGCAGCTTTTGGCGGGAGCGGGGCGAGCAGTACTTC. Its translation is CASSFWRERGEQYF.

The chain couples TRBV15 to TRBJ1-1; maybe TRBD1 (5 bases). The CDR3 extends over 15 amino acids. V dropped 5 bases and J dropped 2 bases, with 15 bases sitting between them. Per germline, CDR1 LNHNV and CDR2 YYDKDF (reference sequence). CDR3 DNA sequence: TGTGCCACCAGCCGGACAAAGGGCGGAAACACTGAAGCTTTCTTT. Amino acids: CATSRTKGGNTEAFF.

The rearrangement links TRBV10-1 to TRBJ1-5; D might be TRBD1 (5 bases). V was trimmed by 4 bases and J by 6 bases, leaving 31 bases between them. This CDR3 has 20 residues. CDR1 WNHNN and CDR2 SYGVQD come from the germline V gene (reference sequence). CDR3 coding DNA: TGCGCCAGCAGTGTGGCCGGGCCTAGTATAGTAGGGGAATTAAGTCAGCCCCAGCATTTT. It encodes CASSVAGPSIVGELSQPQHF.

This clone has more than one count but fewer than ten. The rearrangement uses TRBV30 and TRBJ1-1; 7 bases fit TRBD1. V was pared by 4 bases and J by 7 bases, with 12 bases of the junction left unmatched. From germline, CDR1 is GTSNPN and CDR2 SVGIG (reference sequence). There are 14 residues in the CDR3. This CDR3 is CAWTRAGGRSEAFF. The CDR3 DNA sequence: TGTGCCTGGACCCGTGCAGGGGGAAGGAGTGAAGCTTTCTTT.

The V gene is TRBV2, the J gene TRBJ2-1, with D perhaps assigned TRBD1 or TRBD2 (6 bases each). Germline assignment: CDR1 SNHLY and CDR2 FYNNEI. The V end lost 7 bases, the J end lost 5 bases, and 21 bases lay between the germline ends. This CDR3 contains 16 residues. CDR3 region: CASTRLGGSLNNEQFF. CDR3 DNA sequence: TGTGCCAGCACCCGACTAGGGGGGAGTCTCAACAATGAGCAGTTCTTC.

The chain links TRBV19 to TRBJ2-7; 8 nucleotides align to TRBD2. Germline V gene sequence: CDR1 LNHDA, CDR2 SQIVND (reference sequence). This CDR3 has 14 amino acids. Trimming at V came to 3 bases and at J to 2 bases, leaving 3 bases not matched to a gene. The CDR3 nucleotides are TGTGCCAGTAGTATCGGGGGGGGTCCCTACGAGCAGTACTTC. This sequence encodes CASSIGGGPYEQYF.

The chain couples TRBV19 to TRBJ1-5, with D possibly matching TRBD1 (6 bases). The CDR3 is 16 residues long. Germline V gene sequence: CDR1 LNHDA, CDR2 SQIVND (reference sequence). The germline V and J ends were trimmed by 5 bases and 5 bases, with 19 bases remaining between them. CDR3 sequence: CASSYFAQGRDQPQHF. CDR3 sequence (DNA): TGTGCCAGTAGTTATTTTGCGCAGGGGCGAGATCAGCCCCAGCATTTT.

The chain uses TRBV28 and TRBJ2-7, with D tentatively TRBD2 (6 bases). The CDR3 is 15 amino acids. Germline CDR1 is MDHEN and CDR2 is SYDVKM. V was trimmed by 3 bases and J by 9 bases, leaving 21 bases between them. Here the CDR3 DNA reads TGTGCCAGCAGTTTCGGGGGTTTTCGTGATGTAGGGCAGTACTTC. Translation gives CASSFGGFRDVGQYF.

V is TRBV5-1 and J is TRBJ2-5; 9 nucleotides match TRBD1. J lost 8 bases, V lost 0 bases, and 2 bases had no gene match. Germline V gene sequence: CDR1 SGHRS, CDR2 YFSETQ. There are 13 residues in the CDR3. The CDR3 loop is CASSLEGQGTQYF. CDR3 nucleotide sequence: TGCGCCAGCAGCTTGGAGGGACAGGGAACCCAGTACTTC.

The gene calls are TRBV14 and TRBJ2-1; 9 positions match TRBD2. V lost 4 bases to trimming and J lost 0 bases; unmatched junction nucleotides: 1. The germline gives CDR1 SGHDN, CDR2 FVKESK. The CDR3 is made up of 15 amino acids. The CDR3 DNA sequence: TGTGCCAGCAGCCCAGCGGGGGGCTCCTACAATGAGCAGTTCTTC. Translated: CASSPAGGSYNEQFF.

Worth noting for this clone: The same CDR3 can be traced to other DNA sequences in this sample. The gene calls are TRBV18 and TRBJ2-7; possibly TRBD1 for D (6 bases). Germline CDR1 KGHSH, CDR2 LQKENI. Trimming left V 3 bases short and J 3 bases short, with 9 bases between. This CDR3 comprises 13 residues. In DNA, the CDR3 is TGTGCCAGCTCACCCGGACAGTTCTACGAGCAGTACTTC. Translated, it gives CASSPGQFYEQYF. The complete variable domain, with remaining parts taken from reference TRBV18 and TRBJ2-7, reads NAGVMQNPRHLVRRRGQEARLRCSPMKGHSHVYWYRQLPEEGLKFMVYLQKENIIDESGMPKERFSAEFPKEGPSILRIQQVVRGDSAAYFCASSPGQFYEQYFGPGTRLTVT.

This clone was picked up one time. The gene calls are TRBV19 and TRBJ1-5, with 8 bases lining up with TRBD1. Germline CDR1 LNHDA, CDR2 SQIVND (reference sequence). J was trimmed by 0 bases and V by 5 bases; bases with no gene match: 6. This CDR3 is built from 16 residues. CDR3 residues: CASSYRQGFSNQPQHF. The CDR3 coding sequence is TGTGCCAGTAGTTACCGACAGGGGTTTAGCAATCAGCCCCAGCATTTT.

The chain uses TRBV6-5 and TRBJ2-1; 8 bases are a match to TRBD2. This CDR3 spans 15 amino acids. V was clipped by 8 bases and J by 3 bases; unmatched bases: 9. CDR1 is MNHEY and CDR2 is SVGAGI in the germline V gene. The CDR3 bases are TGTGCCAGCCGACCCTTTGCGGGAGGCTACAATGAGCAGTTCTTC. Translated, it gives CASRPFAGGYNEQFF.

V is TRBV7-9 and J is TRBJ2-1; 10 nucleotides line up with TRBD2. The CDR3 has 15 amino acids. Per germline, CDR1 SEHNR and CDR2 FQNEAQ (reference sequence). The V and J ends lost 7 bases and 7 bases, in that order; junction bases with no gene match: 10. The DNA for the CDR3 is TGTGCCAGCACCTATACCGGGACTAGCGTGAATGAGCAGTTCTTC. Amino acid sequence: CASTYTGTSVNEQFF.

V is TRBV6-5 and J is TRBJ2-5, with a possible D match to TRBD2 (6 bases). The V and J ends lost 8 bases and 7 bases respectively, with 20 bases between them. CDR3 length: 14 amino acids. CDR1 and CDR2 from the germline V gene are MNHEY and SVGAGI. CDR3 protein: CASASAAGGVTQYF. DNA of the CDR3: TGTGCCAGCGCCTCGGCGGCAGGAGGGGTGACCCAGTACTTC.

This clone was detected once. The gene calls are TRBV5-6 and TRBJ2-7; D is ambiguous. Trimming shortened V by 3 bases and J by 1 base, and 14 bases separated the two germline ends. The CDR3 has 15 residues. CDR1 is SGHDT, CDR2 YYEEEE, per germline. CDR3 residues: CASSYLERLSYEQYF. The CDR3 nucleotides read TGTGCCAGCAGCTACCTAGAGCGCTTGTCCTACGAGCAGTACTTC. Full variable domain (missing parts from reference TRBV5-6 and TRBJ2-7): DAGVTQSPTHLIKTRGQQVTLRCSPKSGHDTVSWYQQALGQGPQFIFQYYEEEERQRGNFPDRFSGHQFPNYSSELNVNALLLGDSALYLCASSYLERLSYEQYFGPGTRLTVT.

CDR3 bases: TGTGCCAGCAGCCCAGAGGTAACTTTCTATGGCTACACCTTC. This codes for CASSPEVTFYGYTF. The chain uses TRBV5-8 and TRBJ1-2; D unclear. The CDR3 length is 14 residues. Looked up from germline, CDR1 is SGHTS and CDR2 is YDEGEE. Trimming removed 4 bases at V and 4 bases at J, with 14 bases between.

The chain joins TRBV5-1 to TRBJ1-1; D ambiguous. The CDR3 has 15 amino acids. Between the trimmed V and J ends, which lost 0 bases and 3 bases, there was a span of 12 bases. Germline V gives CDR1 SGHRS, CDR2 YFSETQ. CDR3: CASSLAQTRYTEAFF. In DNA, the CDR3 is TGCGCCAGCAGCTTGGCCCAGACAAGATACACTGAAGCTTTCTTT.